The T cell receptor (beta chain) described here comes from a study of regulatory T cells in long-lasting Graves disease. Libraries of TCR beta came from iRepertoire HTBI primers plus Arm-PCR of CDR3 regions. TCRdb independently ran MiXCR on the multiplex PCR reads; one entry per CDR3 protein. The table lists some 560,000 distinct CDR3 sequences, around 16% of them singletons. Time point denoted: newly diagnosed GD, antithyroid drugs for less than 3 months. From RNA extracted from PBMCs, the TCR library was made. Diagnoses of Graves' disease were made by American Thyroid Association guidelines. Study-wide results and caveats: Patients with persistent disease shared 2,741 public clonotypes, outpacing the approximately 920 shared by new patients.

The V gene's germline CDR1 is SGHTA and CDR2 FQGTGA. V dropped 5 bases and J dropped 1 base, with 13 bases sitting between them. The CDR3 totals 15 residues. Concerning this clonotype itself: The target antigen is unknown.

Separately, the same data were catalogued under a study of T cells in Graves' hyperthyroidism and ophthalmopathy. In that study: Appearing also in blood were most of the thyroid clonotypes expanded above 0.001. Model-based prediction identified ophthalmopathy a median roughly 5.9 months prior to its onset.

The chain links TRBV7-3 to TRBJ2-3; D is perhaps TRBD2 (6 bases). This clonotype was sampled from a woman aged 40-65 years with Graves disease. The sequences come from peripheral blood mononuclear cells (PBMCs), collected at new diagnosis, from a patient treated with antithyroid drugs. The CDR3 DNA follows: TGTGCCAGCAGCCCCGTCGGCGGGGGCACAGATACGCAGTATTTT. This codes for CASSPVGGGTDTQYF.